This T cell receptor (beta chain) was identified during a study of Ad26.COV2.S vaccination and SARS-CoV-2 variants. Study-wide background: Doses of Ad26.COV2.S were injected into muscle once or twice, 56 days apart.

Concerning this clone: What it binds is unknown.

The CDR3 spans 15 residues. Per germline, CDR1 SGHNT and CDR2 YYREEE (reference sequence). Trimming took 0 bases from V and 5 from J, leaving 14 bases between them. General study results and limits: Total T cell responses, in the TCR breadth and depth analyses, may have been underestimated. The placebo group had lower spike-specific TCR breadth than the vaccine recipients did.

The assay was immunoSEQ multiplex PCR, and TCRdb's table has in-frame clones only and misses some. The table shows about 680,000 clones, with roughly nine tenths occurring only once. Treatment noted: some 20 received Ad26.COV2.S at low or high dose, single or two shots; about 5 received placebo; per-sample allocation not given. Collection of samples fell on day 63 after the first vaccine or placebo injection. The clonotype was recovered from a person aged 18-60 years who received the Ad26.COV2.S COVID-19 vaccine or a placebo. The chain joins TRBV5-4 to TRBJ2-5; no clear D. This specimen consisted of peripheral blood, obtained in a trial of Ad26.COV2.S vaccine versus placebo. The CDR3 DNA follows: TGTGCCAGCAGCTTGGGTCGGACGGGCCCCGAGACCCAGTACTTC. It translates to CASSLGRTGPETQYF.